Listed below are T cell receptor beta chains from one sample, sequenced in a study of cytotoxic CD8 clonotypes in ibrutinib-treated CLL. Only in-frame clones appear in the TCRdb table, and some are missing; sequencing was by immunoSEQ multiplex PCR. The sample has 160,000 or so clones, roughly 86% seen once. The source material was PBMCs, sampled after 12 months of ibrutinib treatment. These receptors came from a human donor with chronic lymphocytic leukemia. The CDR3 runs from the conserved cysteine through the conserved F or W. A D gene is named only where the DNA matches it firmly. The size entry is marked missing in some rows and otherwise reads once, few, many or a size class.

cdr3_aa	cdr3_nt	d_call	v_call	j_call	clone_size
CASSLPIREGIWGYTF	TGTGCCAGCAGCTTGCCCATTAGGGAGGGAATTTGGGGCTACACCTTC	NA	TRBV5-6	TRBJ1-2	NA
CASTPPRGGGNYGYTF	TGTGCCAGCACCCCCCCCCGCGGGGGAGGTAACTATGGCTACACCTTC	NA	TRBV7-9	TRBJ1-2	NA
CASSRTDSYEQYF	TGTGCCAGCAGTAGGACGGATTCCTACGAGCAGTACTTC	NA	TRBV28	TRBJ2-7	NA
CASSQREDAPLHF	TGTGCCAGCAGCCAGCGCGAGGACGCACCCCTCCACTTT	NA	TRBV11-2	TRBJ1-6	NA
CASSLDGQGIYEQYF	TGTGCCAGCAGCCTAGATGGACAGGGGATCTACGAGCAGTACTTC	TRBD1	TRBV5-5	TRBJ2-7	once
CAWGLAGSVDTQYF	TGTGCCTGGGGACTAGCGGGGTCCGTAGATACGCAGTATTTT	TRBD2	TRBV30	TRBJ2-3	NA
CASSLGGPPRTDTQYF	TGCGCCAGCAGCCTTGGGGGGCCACCTAGAACAGATACGCAGTATTTT	NA	TRBV4-3	TRBJ2-3	NA
CASSLAGVHTDTQYF	TGTGCCAGCAGCTTAGCAGGCGTACATACAGATACGCAGTATTTT	NA	TRBV7-9	TRBJ2-3	NA
CASSPDRPTNEKLFF	TGCGCCAGCAGCCCGGACAGACCAACTAATGAAAAACTGTTTTTT	NA	TRBV5-1	TRBJ1-4	NA
CASSQDTPSGGQFF	TGTGCCAGCAGCCAAGATACGCCTAGCGGGGGCCAGTTCTTC	TRBD2	TRBV4-2	TRBJ2-1	NA
CASSSRDRGHREQFF	TGCGCCAGCAGCTCCCGGGACAGGGGGCATCGGGAGCAGTTCTTC	TRBD1	TRBV5-1	TRBJ2-1	NA
CASSPQDGGGTGELFF	TGTGCCAGCTCACCACAGGACGGGGGTGGCACCGGGGAGCTGTTTTTT	NA	TRBV18	TRBJ2-2	NA
CASSPPRRGVLTDTQYF	TGTGCCAGCTCACCACCCCGGCGGGGGGTCCTCACAGATACGCAGTATTTT	TRBD2	TRBV18	TRBJ2-3	NA
CASSLQHGRGTDTQYF	TGTGCCAGCAGTTTACAGCACGGGAGAGGGACAGATACGCAGTATTTT	NA	TRBV28	TRBJ2-3	NA
CASSSGGPLAGGSEQFF	TGTGCCAGCAGCTCTGGGGGGCCCTTAGCGGGAGGGAGTGAGCAGTTCTTC	TRBD2	TRBV7-2	TRBJ2-1	once
CASSLSSTNYGYTF	TGTGCCAGCAGCTTATCTTCAACTAACTATGGCTACACCTTC	NA	TRBV7-2	TRBJ1-2	NA
CASSSRRTANTGELFF	TGTGCCAGCAGCAGCAGGCGGACAGCGAACACCGGGGAGCTGTTTTTT	NA	TRBV7-3	TRBJ2-2	NA
CASRSRLRSSYEQYF	TGTGCCAGCAGGTCCCGGTTGAGGAGCTCCTACGAGCAGTACTTC	NA	TRBV11-1	TRBJ2-7	NA
CSVVSGEEPQHF	TGCAGCGTTGTGTCGGGGGAGGAGCCCCAGCATTTT	NA	TRBV29-1	TRBJ1-5	NA
CASSLRGLVQPQHF	TGTGCCAGCAGCTTGAGGGGGCTTGTTCAGCCCCAGCATTTT	TRBD1	TRBV4-2	TRBJ1-5	NA
CASSSDRAGNTIYF	TGTGCCAGCAGTTCCGACAGGGCTGGAAACACCATATATTTT	TRBD1	TRBV6-5	TRBJ1-3	NA
CASSEGLAGNNEQFF	TGTGCCAGCAGCGAGGGACTAGCGGGTAACAATGAGCAGTTCTTC	TRBD2	TRBV7-9	TRBJ2-1	NA
CASSSLQGYEQYF	TGTGCCAGCAGCTCATTACAGGGGTACGAGCAGTACTTC	TRBD1	TRBV7-6	TRBJ2-7	NA
CASSQSDSYEQYF	TGTGCCAGCTCACAGAGCGACAGCTACGAGCAGTACTTC	NA	TRBV18	TRBJ2-7	once
CASSRTGGNSPLHF	TGCGCCAGCAGCCGGACAGGGGGAAATTCACCCCTCCACTTT	TRBD1	TRBV4-3	TRBJ1-6	NA
CASSSQRRTQYF	TGTGCCAGCAGCTCCCAACGTCGTACGCAGTATTTT	NA	TRBV7-2	TRBJ2-3	NA
CASSTTWAGSKTQYF	TGTGCCAGCAGCACAACCTGGGCTGGTTCGAAGACGCAGTATTTT	NA	TRBV11-1	TRBJ2-3	once
CATPSRGGTGELFF	TGTGCCACCCCGAGTCGGGGGGGAACCGGGGAGCTGTTTTTT	TRBD2	TRBV19	TRBJ2-2	once
CASSVTASTDTQYF	TGTGCCAGCAGTGTCACTGCTAGCACAGATACGCAGTATTTT	NA	TRBV6-6	TRBJ2-3	NA
CASSIPGTAHNEQFF	TGTGCCAGTAGTATACCCGGCACGGCACACAATGAGCAGTTCTTC	NA	TRBV19	TRBJ2-1	NA
CASRGEYTGELFF	TGTGCCAGCCGGGGGGAGTACACCGGGGAGCTGTTTTTT	TRBD2	TRBV2	TRBJ2-2	few
CASSYSTRSTDTQYF	TGTGCCAGCAGTTACTCGACGCGGAGCACAGATACGCAGTATTTT	NA	TRBV6-5	TRBJ2-3	NA
CASSQGPYGYTF	TGCGCCAGCAGCCAAGGCCCCTATGGCTACACCTTC	NA	TRBV4-3	TRBJ1-2	NA
CASSLEPDPRDTQYF	TGTGCCAGCAGCTTAGAGCCGGACCCCCGAGATACGCAGTATTTT	NA	TRBV7-6	TRBJ2-3	many
CASSFERGVGYTF	TGTGCCAGCAGCTTTGAAAGGGGCGTCGGCTACACCTTC	NA	TRBV5-6	TRBJ1-2	NA
CASSLGTGVLLNTQYF	TGTGCCAGCAGCTTGGGGACAGGGGTTCTCTTAAATACGCAGTATTTT	TRBD1	TRBV5-6	TRBJ2-3	NA
CASLEALSSTDTQYF	TGTGCCAGCTTAGAGGCGCTTTCTAGCACAGATACGCAGTATTTT	NA	TRBV18	TRBJ2-3	NA
CASRAPGQGNQPQHF	TGTGCCAGTAGAGCTCCGGGACAGGGTAATCAGCCCCAGCATTTT	TRBD1	TRBV19	TRBJ1-5	NA
CASKGQGFGQPQHF	TGTGCCAGCAAAGGACAGGGATTTGGTCAGCCCCAGCATTTT	TRBD1	TRBV28	TRBJ1-5	NA
CASSPPWTGGLETQYF	TGTGCCAGCAGCCCACCTTGGACAGGAGGCTTGGAGACCCAGTACTTC	TRBD1	TRBV13	TRBJ2-5	NA
CASSELGTGTGELFF	TGTGCCAGCAGTGAATTGGGGACAGGTACCGGGGAGCTGTTTTTT	TRBD1	TRBV25-1	TRBJ2-2	NA
CASSPGQGNQPQHF	TGTGCCAGCAGCCCGGGACAGGGGAATCAGCCCCAGCATTTT	TRBD1	TRBV7-8	TRBJ1-5	few
CASSQWGGRPNTEAFF	TGCGCCAGCAGCCAATGGGGGGGCAGACCGAACACTGAAGCTTTCTTT	NA	TRBV4-3	TRBJ1-1	few
CASSHPTFPTGNDPYNEQFF	TGCGCCAGCAGCCACCCAACCTTCCCGACAGGGAATGACCCCTACAATGAGCAGTTCTTC	TRBD1	TRBV4-3	TRBJ2-1	once
CASSPMDSYGYTF	TGTGCCAGCTCACCAATGGACAGCTATGGCTACACCTTC	NA	TRBV18	TRBJ1-2	NA
CASSLVTGVSSYEQYF	TGTGCCAGCAGCTTAGTTACAGGGGTGAGCTCCTACGAGCAGTACTTC	TRBD1	TRBV7-2	TRBJ2-7	NA
CASSGLGGSTYEQYF	TGTGCCAGCAGTGGCCTCGGGGGGTCTACCTACGAGCAGTACTTC	TRBD2	TRBV7-2	TRBJ2-7	NA
CATSHSNEQYF	TGTGCCACCTCTCATTCCAACGAGCAGTACTTC	NA	TRBV10-3	TRBJ2-7	NA
CASAPRQGDYGYTF	TGTGCCAGTGCTCCCCGACAGGGGGACTATGGCTACACCTTC	TRBD1	TRBV19	TRBJ1-2	NA
CASSQVGSWNTGELFF	TGCGCCAGCAGCCAAGTGGGGTCCTGGAACACCGGGGAGCTGTTTTTT	NA	TRBV4-3	TRBJ2-2	NA
CASSPLVSTDTQYF	TGTGCCAGCTCACCTTTGGTGAGCACAGATACGCAGTATTTT	NA	TRBV18	TRBJ2-3	NA
CASSSQGGAGGPPYEQYF	TGTGCCAGCAGCTCGCAAGGGGGAGCGGGAGGGCCCCCCTACGAGCAGTACTTC	TRBD2	TRBV28	TRBJ2-7	NA
CASSLGRQGKNIQYF	TGTGCCAGCAGCTTAGGGAGACAGGGGAAAAACATTCAGTACTTC	TRBD1	TRBV7-8	TRBJ2-4	NA
CASSLRWMENTEAFF	TGTGCCAGCTCCCTAAGGTGGATGGAAAACACTGAAGCTTTCTTT	NA	TRBV18	TRBJ1-1	many
CASSQELAGVVLSWNIQYF	TGCGCCAGCAGCCAAGAACTAGCGGGAGTTGTTTTGTCGTGGAACATTCAGTACTTC	TRBD2	TRBV4-1	TRBJ2-4	NA
CASSYGDRGRAEQYF	TGTGCCAGCAGTTACGGGGACAGGGGACGGGCCGAGCAGTACTTC	TRBD1	TRBV6-6	TRBJ2-7	NA
CASTDRATLAKNIQYF	TGTGCCAGCACTGATCGTGCCACCTTAGCCAAAAACATTCAGTACTTC	NA	TRBV6-1	TRBJ2-4	NA